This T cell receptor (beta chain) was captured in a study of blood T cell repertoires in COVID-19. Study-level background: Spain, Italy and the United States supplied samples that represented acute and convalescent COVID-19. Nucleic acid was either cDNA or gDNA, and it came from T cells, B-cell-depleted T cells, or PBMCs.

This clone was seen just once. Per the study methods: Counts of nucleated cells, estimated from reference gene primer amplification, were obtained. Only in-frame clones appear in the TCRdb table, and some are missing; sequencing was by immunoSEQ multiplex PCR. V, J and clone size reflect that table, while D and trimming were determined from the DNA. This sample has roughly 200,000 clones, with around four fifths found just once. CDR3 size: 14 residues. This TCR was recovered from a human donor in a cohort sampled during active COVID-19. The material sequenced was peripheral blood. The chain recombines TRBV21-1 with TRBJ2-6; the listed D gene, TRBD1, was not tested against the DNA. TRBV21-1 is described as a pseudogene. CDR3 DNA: TGTGCCAGCAGCAAACAGTCGGGGGCCAACGTCCTGACTTTC. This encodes CASSKQSGANVLTF.